The entry that follows covers one T cell receptor beta chain sequence. This clone's antigen is unknown. One base away there is no much larger clone; base qualities are not given. The method was 5' RACE. The reads were generated on an Illumina HiSeq 2500. A second PCR of about 6 to 11 cycles was run with a J-beta primer mix and a sample-barcoded 5' primer. A unique molecular identifier was introduced onto each TCR beta cDNA molecule by a template-switch 5' adaptor carrying 12 random nucleotides. Each sample yielded at least 2.5 million CDR3-containing paired-end reads. First-strand cDNA was synthesized from all RNA with the Mint cDNA synthesis kit, primed by a TRBC-specific oligonucleotide. Following uracil-DNA glycosylase treatment, all cDNA underwent a first 18-cycle PCR with the universal primers M1SS and BC2_uni_R. As for the original processing: For normalization, 1 million high-quality reads, each with a distinct molecular identifier, were randomly selected from each sample. Instead of being binned into consensus sequences, reads that shared molecular identifiers were thrown out. CDR3 identification, clonotype clustering and error correction used MiTCR with a Q25 quality threshold and the strictest error-elimination algorithm. A nonparametric unseen species model with Euler transformation was used to estimate a lower bound on total TCR beta diversity. TCRdb reanalyzed the raw reads on its own, using fastp at Q25 for trimming and MiXCR for clone calling, and kept in-frame beta chains. Each record represents a unique CDR3 protein, reported with the most common genes and DNA among its rows. V and J calls and clone size were set by TCRdb, not the authors. The sample table shows roughly 1.6 million distinct CDR3 sequences, and roughly 32% are seen once. Roughly 10% of the sample lies in the top ten.

These data originate in a study of blood T cells in healthy people across ages (dated by TCRdb to 2014 to 2015). The study in broad terms: In model experiments, roughly one uniquely barcoded TCR beta cDNA molecule per two T cells was captured by template switching. The donors were split into four age groups: young (average around 16 years), middle-aged (roughly 42), aged (about 62) and long-lived (roughly 77). The study measured age-related changes in TCR beta repertoire diversity using deep sequencing normalized with unique cDNA molecular identifiers. For two donors (one aged 18 to 29 and one aged 80 or older), the study analyzed two additional independent replicas of 1 million unique cDNA reads from the same blood draw. Donors of different ages were randomly distributed across sequencing lanes to avoid experimental bias.

Clipping removes 3 bases from V and 9 bases from J, with 5 as the unmatched junction base count. Inclusive of the bounding cysteine and phenylalanine, the CDR3 is 12 residues long. Of the read, only the CDR3 DNA is kept; its 36 bases are in frame from base 1. From a lookup of the germline V gene (reference sequence), CDR1 and CDR2 are DFQATT and SNEGSKA. What the work shows at the level of the full study, not this receptor alone: Because the CMV infection status of the donors was unknown, age-related changes in expanded clonotypes may potentially have been confounded. Total diversity estimates from one million sequenced T cells were considered lower bounds and underestimates. A strong correlation was found between observed TCR beta diversity and the percentage of naive T cells measured by flow cytometry. The long-lived group showed more naive CD4+ T cells, fewer expanded clones and increased TCR diversity than the aged group, suggesting age selection. As age increased, observed TCR beta diversity per million T cells dropped in a roughly linear way, and a significant reduction was already evident by age about 40. Conclusive comparison of naive and antigen-experienced compartments was prevented by the profiling of bulk unsorted PBMCs.

Donors were a few dozen systemically healthy Caucasian individuals from Russia aged roughly 6 to 100 years. Each donor gave ten milliliters of peripheral blood, collected into EDTA-treated Vacutainer tubes. Ficoll-Paque density-gradient centrifugation was used to isolate PBMCs, with at least 7 million obtained per sample. Total RNA, at least 6 micrograms per sample, was extracted from PBMCs with Trizol reagent. For every donor, flow cytometry on a PBMC aliquot measured the percentage of naive CD45RAhigh/CD27high T cells. The chain is assembled from TRBV20-1 and TRBJ2-4, with TRBD2 identical over 7 junction bases. The receptor's source is a woman aged 25 to 45 in good health. The specimen sequenced was blood. CDR3 sequence: CSASGGGSIQYF. The nucleotide sequence is TGCAGTGCTAGTGGGGGAGGGAGCATTCAGTACTTC.